These 32 T cell receptor beta chains share one sample of origin, sequenced in a study of vaccination effects on CD4 cells after COVID-19. In the ViraFEST assay, antigen-specific CD4+ clonotypes were identified by expansion after peptide-pool stimulation. At the end of 9 to 11 days of culture, CD4+ T cells were isolated. All study participants received two doses of BNT162b2 or mRNA-1273 vaccine. No antigen has been identified for these receptors. The method was immunoSEQ multiplex PCR; TCRdb's version includes in-frame clones alone and lacks a portion of them. The repertoire holds some 30,000 clones, over 55% seen once, with roughly 8.4% in the top ten. Sequencing was performed on CD4+ T cells from PBMCs cultured with SARS-CoV-2 spike peptides, taken after COVID-19 vaccination. The receptors come from a human donor who received a COVID-19 vaccine.

This chain connects TRBV19 to TRBJ1-3, with a possible D match to TRBD1 (6 bases). This CDR3 has 14 amino acids. Trimming took 2 bases from V and 3 from J, leaving 8 bases between them. The germline CDR1 and CDR2 sequences are LNHDA and SQIVND (reference sequence). The CDR3 sequence: CASSIRTDGNTIYF. DNA for the CDR3: TGTGCCAGTAGTATAAGGACAGATGGAAACACCATATATTTT.

The chain uses TRBV6-5 and TRBJ1-1, with D uncertain. Germline V gene lookup returns CDR1 MNHEY and CDR2 SVGAGI. The CDR3 has 13 amino acids. Trimming took off 5 bases at V and 7 bases at J, with 14 bases between the two ends. In DNA, the CDR3 is TGTGCCAGCAGTCCGAGGGCAGATCGTGAAGCTTTCTTT. Protein sequence: CASSPRADREAFF.

V gene TRBV5-1 combines with J gene TRBJ1-1; 9 nucleotides match TRBD1. The CDR3 runs to 18 residues. Germline V gene sequence: CDR1 SGHRS, CDR2 YFSETQ. The trim removed 1 base at V and 1 base at J, leaving 11 bases unmatched. CDR3 nucleotides: TGCGCCAGCAGCTTGAGCCCCCCTGGACAGGGGCCGAACACTGAAGCTTTCTTT. This gives the protein CASSLSPPGQGPNTEAFF. Together with reference TRBV5-1 and TRBJ1-1, the CDR3 gives the full variable domain: KAGVTQTPRYLIKTRGQQVTLSCSPISGHRSVSWYQQTPGQGLQFLFEYFSETQRNKGNFPGRFSGRQFSNSRSEMNVSTLELGDSALYLCASSLSPPGQGPNTEAFFGQGTRLTVV.

The chain links TRBV14 to TRBJ1-2; TRBD1 matches 8 bases. The CDR3 has 13 amino acids. The germline V gene has CDR1 SGHDN and CDR2 FVKESK. J was trimmed by 6 bases and V by 4 bases; bases with no gene match: 4. CDR3 residues: CASSPQGADGYTF. The CDR3 DNA is TGTGCCAGCAGCCCTCAGGGGGCGGATGGCTACACCTTC.

V and J are TRBV11-1 and TRBJ2-7; D uncertain. The V end lost 0 bases, the J end lost 2 bases, and 11 bases lay between the germline ends. The CDR3 loop spans 15 amino acids. Germline lookup yields CDR1 SGHAT and CDR2 FQDESV (reference sequence). DNA of the CDR3: TGTGCCAGCAGCTTAGCGCGGCAGACCGCCTACGAGCAGTACTTC. Translating gives CASSLARQTAYEQYF.

This sequence joins TRBV11-3 and TRBJ2-4; TRBD1 aligns across 8 bases. Germline-derived CDR1 and CDR2 are SGHNT and YENEEA. With V trimmed by 5 bases and J by 7 bases, 4 bases remained unmatched. This CDR3 is built from 13 residues. CDR3 nucleotides: TGTGCCAGCAGCCTAACAGGGGGGAACATTCAGTACTTC. Its translation: CASSLTGGNIQYF.

This clone showed up just once. The chain links TRBV10-3 to TRBJ1-5, with D unresolved. Per the germline V gene, CDR1 is ENHRY and CDR2 is SYGVKD. This CDR3 contains 13 residues. The V end was cut by 3 bases, the J end by 4 bases, with 7 bases between. This CDR3 reads CAISDGDNQPQHF. CDR3 nucleotide sequence: TGTGCCATCAGTGATGGGGATAATCAGCCCCAGCATTTT.

The V call is TRBV6-5, the J call TRBJ2-1; D unresolved. The CDR3 is 14 residues long. Trimming removed 3 bases from V and 9 bases from J, with 15 bases in between. Germline V gene lookup returns CDR1 MNHEY and CDR2 SVGAGI. The CDR3 sequence: CASSYVAGSGEQFF. In DNA, the CDR3 is TGTGCCAGCAGTTATGTAGCCGGGTCCGGTGAGCAGTTCTTC.

This rearrangement joins TRBV18 to TRBJ1-2; D gene unclear. Germline V gives CDR1 KGHSH, CDR2 LQKENI. Trimming shortened V by 4 bases and J by 0 bases, and 9 bases separated the two germline ends. The CDR3 length is 14 residues. CDR3: CASSLGEANYGYTF. CDR3 nucleotides: TGTGCCAGCTCACTCGGGGAAGCTAACTATGGCTACACCTTC. Using reference TRBV18 and TRBJ1-2 for the parts outside the CDR3, the full variable domain is NAGVMQNPRHLVRRRGQEARLRCSPMKGHSHVYWYRQLPEEGLKFMVYLQKENIIDESGMPKERFSAEFPKEGPSILRIQQVVRGDSAAYFCASSLGEANYGYTFGSGTRLTVV.

The chain is built from TRBV6-1 and TRBJ2-7; no clear D gene. This CDR3 comprises 14 residues. Germline CDR1 MNHNS, CDR2 SASEGT. The V and J ends lost 1 base and 3 bases respectively, with 10 bases between them. CDR3 amino acids: CASSEGSSIYEQYF. The CDR3, as DNA: TGTGCCAGCAGTGAAGGCAGTTCAATCTACGAGCAGTACTTC.

This clone was detected a few times. The gene calls are TRBV6-1 and TRBJ2-1, with TRBD2 matching 12 bases. The CDR3 length is 16 residues. Germline assignment: CDR1 MNHNS and CDR2 SASEGT. Trimming took 4 bases from V and 3 from J; bases not matched to a gene: 4. The CDR3 DNA reads as TGTGCCAGCAGTGTGTCTAGCGGGGGGGTCTACAATGAGCAGTTCTTC. It encodes CASSVSSGGVYNEQFF.

The chain links TRBV20-1 to TRBJ1-1, with D possibly matching TRBD1 (6 bases). The CDR3 is 14 amino acids. V lost 3 bases and J lost 0, with 11 bases in between. Germline lookup yields CDR1 DFQATT and CDR2 SNEGSKA (reference sequence). CDR3 amino acids: CSASRGQMNTEAFF. In DNA, the CDR3 is TGCAGTGCTAGTCGCGGACAGATGAACACTGAAGCTTTCTTT.

The chain carries TRBV20-1 and TRBJ1-2, with 8 bases aligning to TRBD1. CDR3 length: 13 amino acids. The V gene's germline CDR1 is DFQATT and CDR2 SNEGSKA (reference sequence). V lost 3 bases, J lost 4 bases, and 4 bases stayed unmatched. The CDR3 spells CSASGDRSYGYTF. CDR3 nucleotides: TGCAGTGCTAGTGGGGACAGGAGCTATGGCTACACCTTC.

This chain links TRBV6-1 with TRBJ2-3, with D possibly being TRBD2 (5 bases). Trimming left V 2 bases short and J 1 base short, with 13 bases between. Germline values: CDR1 MNHNS, CDR2 SASEGT. The CDR3 sequence is 16 residues long. The CDR3 sequence: CASSERTRIGTDTQYF. CDR3 in DNA: TGTGCCAGCAGTGAAAGGACTCGAATCGGCACAGATACGCAGTATTTT.

The J gene is TRBJ1-4, the V gene TRBV19; TRBD1 matches at 9 bases. This CDR3 has 13 residues. With 6 bases clipped from V and 6 bases from J, the junction kept 2 bases outside the gene matches. Germline-derived CDR1 and CDR2 are LNHDA and SQIVND (reference sequence). CDR3 residues: CASRRQGDEKLFF. The DNA for the CDR3 is TGTGCCAGTAGGAGACAGGGGGATGAAAAACTGTTTTTT.

The CDR3 DNA sequence: TGTGCCAGCAGTTACGTCAACAGCCAAGAGACCCAGTACTTC. Translating gives CASSYVNSQETQYF. The chain links TRBV6-5 to TRBJ2-5, with no clear D. With 2 bases removed from V and 1 base from J, the gap between germline ends came to 8 bases. Germline V gene lookup returns CDR1 MNHEY and CDR2 SVGAGI. CDR3 length: 14 residues.

V gene TRBV5-1 combines with J gene TRBJ2-3, with TRBD1 matching 7 bases. With 3 bases clipped from V and 2 bases from J, the junction kept 6 bases outside the gene matches. Germline assignment: CDR1 SGHRS and CDR2 YFSETQ. This CDR3 is built from 15 residues. This CDR3 is CASSSQGWDTDTQYF. DNA of the CDR3: TGCGCCAGCAGCTCACAGGGGTGGGACACAGATACGCAGTATTTT.

This clone ranks as medium-sized. V and J are TRBV18 and TRBJ1-1, with no clear D. The V gene's germline CDR1 is KGHSH and CDR2 LQKENI. Trimming removed 2 bases from V and 5 bases from J, with 15 bases in between. This CDR3 spans 15 amino acids. CDR3 bases: TGTGCCAGCTCACCAGGTGCGGCGGTCGTGACTGAAGCTTTCTTT. It yields the protein CASSPGAAVVTEAFF.

The CDR3 DNA reads as TGTGCCAGCAGTGAACAGGGTGCTAGCTCTGGAAACACCATATATTTT. It translates to CASSEQGASSGNTIYF. The rearrangement joins TRBV2 to TRBJ1-3; perhaps TRBD1 as D (5 bases). CDR3 size: 16 residues. Germline V gives CDR1 SNHLY, CDR2 FYNNEI. Trimming removed 2 bases from V and 0 bases from J, with 11 bases in between.

This clone was counted only a few times. The J gene is TRBJ1-5, the V gene TRBV3-1 (or the pseudogene TRBV3-2); no definite D call. V lost 8 bases and J 14 bases, leaving 22 bases between the germline ends. The CDR3 is 13 residues long. Germline V gene data show CDR1 as LGHDT and CDR2 as YNNKEL (reference sequence). This CDR3 reads CASADKTLLFEHF. Written as DNA, the CDR3 is TGTGCCAGCGCAGACAAAACTTTATTGTTCGAGCATTTT.

V and J are TRBV19 and TRBJ2-4; 7 nucleotides agree with TRBD1. CDR3 length: 14 residues. The junction had 3 bases not matched to a gene; V was cut back by 6 bases and J by 1 base. Germline loops: CDR1 LNHDA, CDR2 SQIVND (reference sequence). CDR3 residues: CASRKTGAKNIQYF. The DNA of the CDR3 is TGTGCCAGTAGAAAGACAGGGGCCAAAAACATTCAGTACTTC.

The rearrangement links TRBV7-6 to TRBJ2-1; 8 nucleotides line up with TRBD2. CDR1 and CDR2 from the germline V gene are SGHVS and FNYEAQ. V shed 1 base, J shed 0 bases, and the junction held 5 bases outside the gene matches. This CDR3 spans 17 amino acids. The CDR3 spells CASSLGAGTSSYNEQFF. Here the CDR3 DNA reads TGTGCCAGCAGCTTAGGCGCCGGGACTAGCTCCTACAATGAGCAGTTCTTC.

This clone is medium-sized (0.01 to 0.1%) by share. The rearrangement joins TRBV6-5 to TRBJ1-2, with a tentative D call TRBD1 (6 bases). This CDR3 spans 12 amino acids. Trimming removed 7 bases from V and 8 bases from J, with 14 bases in between. The germline gives CDR1 MNHEY, CDR2 SVGAGI. In nucleotides, the CDR3 is TGTGCCAGCAACAATAGAGGGGGGGGCTACACCTTC. It yields the protein CASNNRGGGYTF.

Notes on this clone: Other DNA sequences from this sample encode an identical CDR3 as well. This rearrangement joins TRBV5-1 to TRBJ1-1; D call uncertain. The germline V gene encodes CDR1 SGHRS and CDR2 YFSETQ. The CDR3 runs 15 residues. Trimming took off 4 bases at V and 1 base at J, with 14 bases between the two ends. In nucleotides, the CDR3 is TGCGCCAGCAGCCCCCGGGAGGGAGGGAACACTGAAGCTTTCTTT. Protein sequence: CASSPREGGNTEAFF.

This clone is termed medium-sized. The chain links TRBV21-1 to TRBJ1-1. TRBV21-1 has pseudogene status. There are 15 residues in the CDR3. Here the CDR3 reads CASSKVGIMNTEAFF. DNA for the CDR3: TGTGCCAGCAGCAAAGTAGGGATAATGAACACTGAAGCTTTCTTT.

The chain has TRBV10-1 and TRBJ2-5; weak D call: TRBD2 (5 bases). The germline V gene has CDR1 WNHNN and CDR2 SYGVQD (reference sequence). The CDR3 has 14 residues. The germline V and J ends were trimmed by 3 bases and 0 bases, with 8 bases remaining between them. In nucleotides, the CDR3 is TGCGCCAGCAGTGATTTCGGGAACCAAGAGACCCAGTACTTC. Translating gives CASSDFGNQETQYF.

The chain is built from TRBV4-2 and TRBJ2-7, with 15 nucleotides matching TRBD2. The CDR3 has 19 residues. With V trimmed by 4 bases and J by 0 bases, 10 bases remained unmatched. Germline assignment: CDR1 LGHNA and CDR2 YNFKEQ. The CDR3 protein is CASSRGRRTSGGASYEQYF. The CDR3 DNA follows: TGTGCCAGCAGCCGAGGCCGAAGGACTAGCGGGGGGGCCTCCTACGAGCAGTACTTC.

The gene calls are TRBV3-1 (or the pseudogene TRBV3-2) and TRBJ1-3, with TRBD1 matching 8 bases. Germline CDR1 LGHDT, CDR2 YNNKEL (reference sequence). The CDR3 is 17 residues long. J lost 3 bases, V lost 3 bases, and 10 bases had no gene match. The CDR3 coding sequence is TGTGCCAGCAGCCAGAACGCAGGGGGCGTCTATGGAAACACCATATATTTT. The encoded protein is CASSQNAGGVYGNTIYF.

The chain uses TRBV6-4 and TRBJ2-3; TRBD2 matches at 10 bases. CDR3 length equals 15 residues. Germline V lookup: CDR1 MRHNA, CDR2 SNTAGT. The V gene end was trimmed by 0 bases and the J gene end by 4 bases; junction bases not matched to a gene: 1. In DNA form, the CDR3 reads TGTGCCAGCAGTGACTCAGCGGGGGGGCCAGATACGCAGTATTTT. It yields the protein CASSDSAGGPDTQYF.

This chain links TRBV3-1 (or the pseudogene TRBV3-2) with TRBJ1-2; tentatively, D is TRBD1 (6 bases). This CDR3 has 15 residues. The germline gives CDR1 LGHDT, CDR2 YNNKEL (reference sequence). With 7 bases removed from V and 3 bases from J, the gap between germline ends came to 18 bases. The CDR3: CASTINRGAYYGYTF. CDR3 DNA: TGTGCCAGCACAATAAACCGGGGGGCCTACTATGGCTACACCTTC.

V is TRBV6-6 and J is TRBJ2-7; TRBD1 agrees at 7 bases. CDR1 and CDR2 from the germline V gene are MNHNY and SVGAGI (reference sequence). This CDR3 region has 15 residues. V dropped 3 bases and J dropped 6; count of bases not matched to a gene: 11. In DNA, the CDR3 is TGTGCCAGCAGTTATCTTACAGGGGTACCCTCCGAGCAGTACTTC. As protein: CASSYLTGVPSEQYF.

V is TRBV9 and J is TRBJ1-3; D is ambiguous. V was pared by 2 bases and J by 0 bases, with 12 bases between. This CDR3 spans 16 amino acids. Germline V gives CDR1 SGDLS, CDR2 YYNGEE. CDR3 residues: CASSVTAGRSGNTIYF. CDR3 nucleotides: TGTGCCAGCAGCGTCACCGCAGGACGCTCTGGAAACACCATATATTTT.